This T cell receptor (beta chain) was sequenced for a study of yellow fever vaccine responses in identical twins. General study results and limits: Reports say the vaccine T cell response in twins looked partly convergent and partly personalized.

One entry per CDR3 protein, called by TCRdb with MiXCR from the RT-PCR reads. The data contain approximately 32,000 distinct CDR3 sequences, roughly 60% of them singletons. For this clonotype: The antigen is undetermined.

Germline CDR1 and CDR2: SEHNR and FQNEAQ (reference sequence). This CDR3 is 15 amino acids long. The V and J ends lost 5 bases and 3 bases respectively, with 14 bases between them. The sequence was obtained from a woman aged 18-29 years who received the yellow fever vaccine. The genes are TRBV7-9 and TRBJ2-1; a weak D match, TRBD2 (6 bases). The sequences come from T cells from blood (PBMCs), unsorted or a sorted subset (not recorded which), collected before or after yellow fever vaccination (not recorded which). The CDR3 loop reads CASSPGTPNYNEQFF. The CDR3 DNA reads as TGTGCCAGCAGCCCCGGGACTCCTAACTACAATGAGCAGTTCTTC.